This T cell receptor (beta chain) came from a study of vaccination and CD4 T cells after COVID-19. Study summary: The makeup of the convalescents was six males and four females, two of them Hispanic.

Cultured CD4+ T cells had their DNA profiled by the Oncomine TCR Beta short-read assay. TCRdb recomputed calls from the PCR reads with MiXCR, one row per CDR3 protein. The sample yields nearly 15,000 distinct CDR3 sequences, approximately 26% seen once. This clonotype came up a few times. The antigen is undetermined. CDR1 is SGHVS, CDR2 FQNEAQ, per germline. V lost 5 bases and J lost 4; bases outside the gene matches: 5. The CDR3 spans 16 residues. Treatment described: approximately 9-day PBMC culture with coronavirus spike peptide pools or control peptides (ViraFEST assay). The sequence was collected from a human donor with COVID-19. The sequenced sample was cultured CD4+ T cells from blood. The chain employs TRBV7-8 and TRBJ2-3; 14 bases line up with TRBD2. CDR3 in DNA: TGTGCCAGCAGCCCAAGACTAGCGGGGGGGCCAGATACGCAGTATTTT. Protein: CASSPRLAGGPDTQYF.